A single sample is the source of the 26 T cell receptor beta chains below, sequenced in a study of radiation and T cells in renal cell carcinoma. Data came from immunoSEQ multiplex PCR; TCRdb stores just in-frame clones and leaves some out. The top ten hold about 33% of the sample, which has 25,000 to 30,000 clones, over 70% seen once. Time point noted: blood 2 weeks post-SBRT. Described treatment: 15 Gy SBRT to primary tumor, nephrectomy 4 weeks later. The sample consisted of blood, taken from a patient whose treatment included radiotherapy and nephrectomy. All receptors derive from a man in his 60s with renal cell carcinoma.

The gene calls are TRBV29-1 and TRBJ2-1; a weak D match, TRBD2 (6 bases). Trimming left V 4 bases short and J 3 bases short, with 7 bases between. The V gene's germline CDR1 is SQVTM and CDR2 ANQGSEA. The CDR3 loop spans 12 amino acids. CDR3 loop: CSVAGVYNEQFF. The CDR3 DNA sequence: TGCAGCGTTGCGGGAGTCTACAATGAGCAGTTCTTC.

This sequence joins TRBV5-1 and TRBJ2-1, with 13 bases identical to TRBD2. In germline, CDR1 is SGHRS, CDR2 YFSETQ. With 2 bases clipped from V and 7 bases from J, the junction kept 9 bases outside the gene matches. The CDR3 extends over 17 amino acids. CDR3 coding DNA: TGCGCCAGCAGCTTTGCGGGACTAGCGGGAAGGTGGAATGAGCAGTTCTTC. It translates to CASSFAGLAGRWNEQFF. Based on the CDR3 plus reference TRBV5-1 and TRBJ2-1, the full variable domain is KAGVTQTPRYLIKTRGQQVTLSCSPISGHRSVSWYQQTPGQGLQFLFEYFSETQRNKGNFPGRFSGRQFSNSRSEMNVSTLELGDSALYLCASSFAGLAGRWNEQFFGPGTRLTVL.

This sequence joins TRBV19 and TRBJ2-7; a possible D gene is TRBD1 (6 bases). Trimming took off 5 bases at V and 5 bases at J, with 16 bases between the two ends. The CDR3 is made up of 14 amino acids. CDR1 LNHDA and CDR2 SQIVND come from the germline V gene (reference sequence). CDR3 in DNA: TGTGCCAGTAGTTCGCAGGGGATCATCCACGAGCAGTACTTC. It yields the protein CASSSQGIIHEQYF.

V is TRBV5-5 and J is TRBJ1-2; maybe TRBD1 (5 bases). CDR3 length equals 15 residues. With 4 bases removed from V and 4 bases from J, the gap between germline ends came to 17 bases. The germline gives CDR1 SGHKS, CDR2 YYEKEE (reference sequence). This CDR3 reads CASSVGWQGSYGYTF. The CDR3 nucleotides read TGTGCCAGCAGCGTTGGCTGGCAGGGAAGCTATGGCTACACCTTC.

This clone was counted between two and nine times. The gene calls are TRBV19 and TRBJ2-1; D is uncertain. Per the germline V gene, CDR1 is LNHDA and CDR2 is SQIVND (reference sequence). The CDR3 is 12 amino acids. Trimming removed 6 bases from V and 5 bases from J, with 8 bases in between. The CDR3 DNA sequence: TGTGCCAGTAGGGCAGAGAACAATGAGCAGTTCTTC. Translating gives CASRAENNEQFF.

The sample holds a few counts of this clone. The rearrangement uses TRBV6-5 and TRBJ1-1; D unresolved. Germline V gene sequence: CDR1 MNHEY, CDR2 SVGAGI. The CDR3 is 12 amino acids. V was clipped by 6 bases and J by 3 bases, with 8 bases between them. CDR3 in amino acids: CASRDRYTEAFF. CDR3 in DNA: TGTGCCAGCAGGGACCGGTACACTGAAGCTTTCTTT.

The V call is TRBV7-8, the J call TRBJ2-5; either TRBD1 or TRBD2 may supply D (5 bases each). The CDR3 is made up of 15 amino acids. Looked up from germline, CDR1 is SGHVS and CDR2 is FQNEAQ. V was clipped by 3 bases and J by 7 bases, with 18 bases between them. In DNA, the CDR3 is TGTGCCAGCAGCTTCCGGGACCCCAGGAAGGGGACCCAGTACTTC. It is translated as CASSFRDPRKGTQYF. The full variable domain, with the rest looked up from reference TRBV7-8 and TRBJ2-5, is GAGVSQSPRYKVAKRGQDVALRCDPISGHVSLFWYQQALGQGPEFLTYFQNEAQLDKSGLPSDRFFAERPEGSVSTLKIQRTQQEDSAVYLCASSFRDPRKGTQYFGPGTRLLVL.

The chain employs TRBV25-1 and TRBJ2-6; 7 bases align to TRBD2. Germline assignment: CDR1 MGHDK and CDR2 SYGVNS. This CDR3 contains 16 residues. Losses at the gene ends were 3 bases for V and 0 bases for J; bases not matched to a gene: 2. In nucleotides, the CDR3 is TGTGCCAGCAGTGATAGCGGGTTCTCTGGGGCCAACGTCCTGACTTTC. This sequence encodes CASSDSGFSGANVLTF. Combining the CDR3 with reference TRBV25-1 and TRBJ2-6 gives the whole variable domain EADIYQTPRYLVIGTGKKITLECSQTMGHDKMYWYQQDPGMELHLIHYSYGVNSTEKGDLSSESTVSRIRTEHFPLTLESARPSHTSQYLCASSDSGFSGANVLTFGAGSRLTVL.

The chain couples TRBV5-4 to TRBJ1-1, with D hard to call. V was clipped by 0 bases and J by 10 bases, with 10 bases between them. This CDR3 is built from 12 residues. Germline V gene data show CDR1 as SGHNT and CDR2 as YYREEE (reference sequence). CDR3 sequence (DNA): TGTGCCAGCAGCTTGGATGGTCGAGGAGCTTTCTTT. Translating it yields CASSLDGRGAFF.

The chain combines TRBV4-2 with TRBJ2-2; 7 bases line up with TRBD2. The V gene end was trimmed by 4 bases and the J gene end by 6 bases; junction bases not matched to a gene: 2. The CDR3 totals 13 residues. Germline-derived CDR1 and CDR2 are LGHNA and YNFKEQ. CDR3 protein: CASSPAGAGELFF. The CDR3 DNA is TGTGCCAGCAGCCCGGCGGGGGCCGGGGAGCTGTTTTTT.

The gene calls are TRBV5-1 and TRBJ1-5, with 9 bases lining up with TRBD1. The V gene end was trimmed by 4 bases and the J gene end by 4 bases; junction bases not matched to a gene: 3. CDR3 length: 14 residues. The V gene's germline CDR1 is SGHRS and CDR2 YFSETQ. The chain's CDR3 is CASSPTGGNQPQHF. The CDR3 coding sequence is TGCGCCAGCAGCCCGACAGGGGGTAATCAGCCCCAGCATTTT.

The gene calls are TRBV7-9 and TRBJ2-1, with 8 bases matching TRBD2. CDR1 is SEHNR and CDR2 is FQNEAQ in the germline V gene (reference sequence). The V and J ends lost 4 bases and 3 bases, in that order; junction bases with no gene match: 14. CDR3 size: 18 residues. The CDR3 bases are TGTGCCAGCAGCTCCCCAGGGGCGGGAGGTGGCTTCTACAATGAGCAGTTCTTC. The encoded protein is CASSSPGAGGGFYNEQFF. Looking up the rest from reference TRBV7-9 and TRBJ2-1 gives the full variable domain: DTGVSQNPRHKITKRGQNVTFRCDPISEHNRLYWYRQTLGQGPEFLTYFQNEAQLEKSRLLSDRFSAERPKGSFSTLEIQRTEQGDSAMYLCASSSPGAGGGFYNEQFFGPGTRLTVL.

This clone rates as medium-sized. Different DNA sequences within this sample yield the same CDR3. The chain joins TRBV5-6 to TRBJ1-1; D unresolved. Germline V CDR1 and CDR2: SGHDT, YYEEEE. Trimming took 1 base from V and 5 from J, leaving 6 bases between them. CDR3 size: 12 residues. DNA for the CDR3: TGTGCCAGCAGCTTGCGTGGAACTGAAGCTTTCTTT. It is translated as CASSLRGTEAFF.

The chain is built from TRBV19 and TRBJ1-2; D call uncertain. CDR1 and CDR2 (germline): LNHDA, SQIVND (reference sequence). V was trimmed by 0 bases and J by 4 bases, leaving 6 bases between them. CDR3 length: 13 amino acids. The CDR3 loop reads CASSIETAYGYTF. DNA of the CDR3: TGTGCCAGTAGTATAGAAACAGCCTATGGCTACACCTTC.

On this clone: One end of the junction varies from germline; a read error may be responsible. The chain has TRBV5-4 and TRBJ1-2, with D uncertain. CDR1 and CDR2 from the germline V gene are SGHNT and YYREEE (reference sequence). The CDR3 runs to 15 residues. CDR3 region: CVSSLEAGLGYGYTF. CDR3 in DNA: TGTGTCAGCAGCTTGGAAGCAGGCCTTGGGTATGGCTACACCTTC.

The rearrangement joins TRBV2 to TRBJ2-7; 8 bases match TRBD2. Germline V gives CDR1 SNHLY, CDR2 FYNNEI. The CDR3 extends over 14 amino acids. The ends lost 7 bases at V and 1 base at J; junction bases unmatched: 6. The CDR3 DNA reads as TGTGCCAGCATTAACGGGAGGGGTTCCTACGAGCAGTACTTC. Translated: CASINGRGSYEQYF. The full variable domain, rest sourced from reference TRBV2 and TRBJ2-7, is EPEVTQTPSHQVTQMGQEVILRCVPISNHLYFYWYRQILGQKVEFLVSFYNNEISEKSEIFDDQFSVERPDGSNFTLKIRSTKLEDSAMYFCASINGRGSYEQYFGPGTRLTVT.

Only one count was recorded for this clone. The gene calls are TRBV2 and TRBJ2-7; TRBD2 matches 9 bases. This CDR3 has 13 residues. The germline V gene encodes CDR1 SNHLY and CDR2 FYNNEI. V was clipped by 7 bases and J by 4 bases; unmatched bases: 5. CDR3 DNA sequence: TGTGCCAGCATTTGGCGGGAGGGGTACGAGCAGTACTTC. Protein product: CASIWREGYEQYF.

CDR3 in amino acids: CASSFGVWETQYF. CDR3 coding DNA: TGCGCCAGCAGCTTTGGGGTCTGGGAGACCCAGTACTTC. The chain has TRBV5-1 and TRBJ2-5; D unresolved. This CDR3 spans 13 amino acids. Deletions cut 2 bases from V and 5 bases from J, with 10 bases between. Germline-derived CDR1 and CDR2 are SGHRS and YFSETQ.

The V call is TRBV5-1, the J call TRBJ2-1; 9 bases are shared with TRBD2. With 4 bases clipped from V and 0 bases from J, the junction kept 11 bases outside the gene matches. The CDR3 covers 18 residues. Germline V lookup: CDR1 SGHRS, CDR2 YFSETQ. CDR3 protein: CASSPSGEPTSSYNEQFF. The CDR3 region has the DNA TGCGCCAGCAGCCCTAGCGGGGAACCCACGAGCTCCTACAATGAGCAGTTCTTC.

This clone was found once. The rearrangement links TRBV15 to TRBJ2-7; D not certain. V lost 2 bases and J 4 bases, leaving 18 bases between the germline ends. Germline V CDR1 and CDR2: LNHNV, YYDKDF (reference sequence). This CDR3 is built from 16 residues. The CDR3 sequence: CATSRSTVAPDYEQYF. In nucleotides, the CDR3 is TGTGCCACCAGCAGATCAACGGTCGCGCCGGATTACGAGCAGTACTTC. The full variable domain, rest sourced from reference TRBV15 and TRBJ2-7, is DAMVIQNPRYQVTQFGKPVTLSCSQTLNHNVMYWYQQKSSQAPKLLFHYYDKDFNNEADTPDNFQSRRPNTSFCFLDIRSPGLGDTAMYLCATSRSTVAPDYEQYFGPGTRLTVT.

Only one count was recorded for this clone. This chain links TRBV18 with TRBJ2-3; D is ambiguous. This CDR3 is 14 amino acids long. Trimming stripped 6 bases from V and 0 bases from J, with 10 bases between. The germline gives CDR1 KGHSH, CDR2 LQKENI. The CDR3 DNA reads TGTGCCAGCTCCCCTCCCTCTAGCACAGATACGCAGTATTTT. It translates to CASSPPSSTDTQYF.

The genes are TRBV11-2 and TRBJ1-4, with D possibly matching TRBD1 (6 bases). With 5 bases removed from V and 8 bases from J, the gap between germline ends came to 18 bases. Germline lookup yields CDR1 SGHAT and CDR2 FQNNGV. The CDR3 spans 15 residues. In DNA form, the CDR3 reads TGTGCCAGCAGCGCCCCGTCCAGGGGCGAGGAAAAACTGTTTTTT. It translates to CASSAPSRGEEKLFF.

This clone has more than one count but fewer than ten. The chain is built from TRBV7-6 and TRBJ2-6; D tentatively fits TRBD1 or TRBD2 (5 bases each). This CDR3 has 17 amino acids. Germline V gene lookup returns CDR1 SGHVS and CDR2 FNYEAQ. Trimming pared 1 base from V and 3 bases from J, leaving 13 bases between. The CDR3 region is CASSLGSRGGGANVLTF. The CDR3 DNA follows: TGTGCCAGCAGCTTAGGGTCGAGGGGCGGTGGGGCCAACGTCCTGACTTTC. Full variable domain (rest looked up from reference TRBV7-6 and TRBJ2-6): GAGVSQSPRYKVTKRGQDVALRCDPISGHVSLYWYRQALGQGPEFLTYFNYEAQQDKSGLPNDRFSAERPEGSISTLTIQRTEQRDSAMYRCASSLGSRGGGANVLTFGAGSRLTVL.

The chain is built from TRBV4-3 and TRBJ2-6; perhaps TRBD1 as D (7 bases). V lost 8 bases, J lost 1 base, and 15 bases lay in between. Germline V gene data show CDR1 as LGHNA and CDR2 as YSLEER. This CDR3 is built from 16 residues. The CDR3 coding sequence is TGCGCCAGCGCGGGACAGTTCAGTTCTGGGGCCAACGTCCTGACTTTC. Its protein product is CASAGQFSSGANVLTF.

This chain links TRBV19 with TRBJ1-2; TRBD1 agrees at 7 bases. The germline CDR1 and CDR2 sequences are LNHDA and SQIVND (reference sequence). With 6 bases clipped from V and 3 bases from J, the junction kept 7 bases outside the gene matches. The CDR3 has 14 amino acids. The CDR3 reads CASRTGTADYGYTF. Here the CDR3 DNA reads TGTGCCAGTAGGACCGGGACAGCAGACTATGGCTACACCTTC.

The chain combines TRBV7-2 with TRBJ2-7, with D uncertain. V was pared by 1 base and J by 1 base, with 8 bases between. This CDR3 region has 14 residues. Germline V gives CDR1 SGHTA, CDR2 FQGNSA. The CDR3 loop reads CASSLGLGSYEQYF. In DNA, the CDR3 is TGTGCCAGCAGCTTAGGATTGGGATCCTACGAGCAGTACTTC.